These T cell receptor beta chains were read from a single sample in a study of blood T cell repertoires in COVID-19. Sequencing was performed with immunoSEQ multiplex PCR; in TCRdb, only in-frame clones are kept and a portion is missing. This table holds over 150,000 clones, about 79% found once. Sample: peripheral blood. Receptors were obtained from a human donor in a cohort sampled during active COVID-19. Both conserved end residues are trimmed from each CDR3.

J: TRBJ1-4
V: TRBV6-5
CDR3: ASRTTGNPNEKLF

J: TRBJ2-7
V: TRBV27
CDR3: ASRPETGQGTYEQY

J: TRBJ2-3
V: TRBV10-1
CDR3: ASSESRGTDTQY

J: TRBJ1-1
V: TRBV9
CDR3: ASSFITTNTEAF

J: TRBJ1-4
V: TRBV6-5
CDR3: ASSITGGPNEKLF

J: TRBJ2-7
V: TRBV4-1
CDR3: ASSPHRETYEQY

J: TRBJ2-7
V: TRBV27
CDR3: ASSPSGRYYEQY

J: TRBJ1-5
V: TRBV24-1
CDR3: ATSDLPPGGPISNQPQH

J: TRBJ2-1
V: TRBV24-1
CDR3: ATSEVTSGSSNEQF

J: TRBJ1-2
V: TRBV11-2
CDR3: ASSLVGRGGYT

J: TRBJ1-1
V: TRBV3-1/TRBV3-2
CDR3: ASSPWGADTEAF

J: TRBJ1-1
V: TRBV7-9
CDR3: ASSLDLREAF

J: TRBJ2-3
V: TRBV11-2
CDR3: ASSLTRGSDTQY

J: TRBJ2-7
V: TRBV2
CDR3: ASSERGTGDPNEQY

J: TRBJ2-7
V: TRBV6-5
CDR3: ASRLPGSNYEQY

J: TRBJ2-5
V: TRBV5-1
CDR3: ASMAQGLGETQY

J: TRBJ1-3
V: TRBV2
CDR3: ASSERPGSGNTIY

J: TRBJ1-6
V: TRBV28
CDR3: ASSLSGEYLH

J: TRBJ2-3
V: TRBV30
CDR3: AWGQGDTQY

J: TRBJ1-5
V: TRBV27
CDR3: ATKLTRNQPQH

J: TRBJ2-7
V: TRBV14
CDR3: ASSPGLAHYEQY

J: TRBJ1-6
V: TRBV4-1
CDR3: ASSQVTGNYNSPLH

J: TRBJ2-1
V: TRBV19
CDR3: ASTRTSGIYNEQF

J: TRBJ2-2
V: TRBV27
CDR3: ASSFDFADRANTGELF

J: TRBJ2-7
V: TRBV7-6
CDR3: ASSLSGVDEQY

J: TRBJ2-1
V: TRBV28
CDR3: ASSLTEQGSEQF

J: TRBJ2-7
V: TRBV7-9
CDR3: ASSTYRVSGEQY

J: TRBJ2-7
V: TRBV5-1
CDR3: ASSFHSGGYYEQY

J: TRBJ2-7
V: TRBV5-4
CDR3: ASSPTDRVSYEQY

J: TRBJ2-7
V: TRBV20-1
CDR3: SASMVGVQRYEQY

J: TRBJ2-7
V: TRBV14
CDR3: ASSPGLAGGPGYNEQY

J: TRBJ2-3
V: TRBV27
CDR3: ASSLYPSGRNSQY

J: TRBJ2-3
V: TRBV21-1
CDR3: ASSKGKGEELTDTQY

J: TRBJ1-5
V: TRBV9
CDR3: ASSVARGQVSDSNQPQH

J: TRBJ2-5
V: TRBV5-1
CDR3: ASRRGGVGQETQY

J: TRBJ1-1
V: TRBV9
CDR3: ASSDQRQIEAF

J: TRBJ2-6
V: TRBV2
CDR3: ASSADRAGANVLT

J: TRBJ2-1
V: TRBV28
CDR3: ASSPEREGSYNEQF

J: TRBJ1-3
V: TRBV5-1
CDR3: ASSLMGHGGDTIY

J: TRBJ2-1
V: TRBV4-1
CDR3: ASSQASGLADNNEQF

J: TRBJ2-1
V: TRBV3-1/TRBV3-2
CDR3: ASSPPSGRNEQF

J: TRBJ1-2
V: TRBV2
CDR3: ARRQGGYGYT

J: TRBJ2-3
V: TRBV11-1
CDR3: ASTLDFYSTDTQY

J: TRBJ1-5
V: TRBV28
CDR3: ASSLTGGNQPQH

J: TRBJ1-4
V: TRBV5-5
CDR3: ASSPQGQATNEKLF

J: TRBJ2-7
V: TRBV5-6
CDR3: ASSSRTSGRPLHYEQY

J: TRBJ2-1
V: TRBV19
CDR3: ASSMEYRGHNEQF

J: TRBJ2-3
V: TRBV19
CDR3: ASSPFLGLAVTDTQY

J: TRBJ2-1
V: TRBV5-1
CDR3: ASSPREDLYNEQF

J: TRBJ2-3
V: TRBV28
CDR3: ASSNLINRQNTDTQY

J: TRBJ2-2
V: TRBV7-2
CDR3: ASSLRGLAGASNTGELF

J: TRBJ1-3
V: TRBV5-1
CDR3: ASSPYSGNTIY

J: TRBJ2-3
V: TRBV7-8
CDR3: ASSLARITKADTQY